These T cell receptor beta chains were read from a single sample in a study of blood T cell repertoires in COVID-19. Only in-frame clones appear in the TCRdb table, and some are missing; sequencing was by immunoSEQ multiplex PCR. This sample yields under 250,000 clones, of which around four fifths are seen a single time; 4.8% belongs to the top ten. The specimen was PBMCs or T cells enriched from blood (not recorded which). These receptors were taken from a woman aged 45-60 years who had been exposed to COVID-19. Both conserved end residues are part of each CDR3. The D gene is left open where the match is weak. Clone sizes are given selectively: once, few, many, or a class where the clone is expanded.

TRBD1,TRBJ1-6,TRBV25-1,-,CASSGTGDPPLHF,TGTGCCAGCAGTGGTACAGGGGACCCACCCCTCCACTTT
-,TRBJ2-3,TRBV29-1,-,CSAREQERLSADTQYF,TGCAGCGCTCGCGAACAGGAACGTCTGTCAGCAGATACGCAGTATTTT
-,TRBJ2-3,TRBV4-2,-,CASSQDGEGDADTQYF,TGTGCCAGCAGCCAAGATGGGGAGGGGGACGCAGATACGCAGTATTTT
-,TRBJ2-3,TRBV25-1,-,CATSGWGGADTQYF,TGTGCCACCTCGGGGTGGGGTGGCGCAGATACGCAGTATTTT
-,TRBJ1-2,TRBV30,-,CAWSIVGVDSRGYTF,TGTGCCTGGAGTATTGTCGGGGTGGACAGTAGGGGCTACACCTTC
-,TRBJ1-1,TRBV5-1,-,CASSIRQAGGNTEAFF,TGCGCCAGCAGCATTCGACAGGCCGGAGGGAACACTGAAGCTTTCTTT
-,TRBJ1-1,TRBV4-1,-,CASSQEAPMNTEAFF,TGCGCCAGCAGCCAAGAGGCCCCCATGAACACTGAAGCTTTCTTT
TRBD2,TRBJ2-1,TRBV7-9,-,CASSLSLFGGDHNEQFF,TGTGCCAGCAGCTTAAGTCTATTCGGGGGGGACCACAATGAGCAGTTCTTC
TRBD1,TRBJ1-1,TRBV18,-,CASSHRGNTEAFF,TGTGCCAGCTCGCACAGGGGGAACACTGAAGCTTTCTTT
-,TRBJ2-1,TRBV7-9,-,CASSLTLTEGYNEQFF,TGTGCCAGCAGCTTAACCCTTACGGAGGGATACAATGAGCAGTTCTTC
-,TRBJ1-2,TRBV7-6,-,CASSLGERTSGGYTF,TGTGCCAGCAGCTTAGGGGAGCGGACTAGCGGTGGCTACACCTTC
-,TRBJ2-5,TRBV7-2,-,CASQSWGGSQETQYF,TGTGCCAGCCAGAGTTGGGGGGGCTCACAAGAGACCCAGTACTTC
TRBD1,TRBJ2-7,TRBV7-2,few,CASSLGQGRYEQYF,TGTGCCAGCAGCTTAGGACAGGGCCGGTACGAGCAGTACTTC
TRBD1,TRBJ2-1,TRBV7-9,-,CASSLPPGQADNEQFF,TGTGCCAGCAGCTTACCTCCGGGACAGGCCGACAATGAGCAGTTCTTC
TRBD2,TRBJ2-1,TRBV19,-,CASSIVSSGYNEQFF,TGTGCCAGTAGTATAGTGTCTAGCGGGTACAATGAGCAGTTCTTC
TRBD2,TRBJ2-1,TRBV15,-,CATSSGGLAGLNNEQFF,TGTGCCACCAGCAGCGGGGGACTAGCGGGGCTTAACAATGAGCAGTTCTTC
-,TRBJ1-2,TRBV19,once,CASSVGLNYGYTF,TGTGCCAGTAGTGTGGGACTGAACTATGGCTACACCTTC
-,TRBJ1-5,TRBV6-2/TRBV6-3,-,CASSYWQGADQPQHF,TGTGCCAGCAGTTACTGGCAGGGCGCGGATCAGCCCCAGCATTTT
-,TRBJ1-5,TRBV19,once,CASSSRGGRINQPQHF,TGTGCCAGTAGCTCGCGGGGGGGAAGGATCAATCAGCCCCAGCATTTT
-,TRBJ2-3,TRBV5-1,-,CASSLAADTDTQYF,TGCGCCAGCAGCCTGGCAGCGGACACAGATACGCAGTATTTT
TRBD2,TRBJ2-7,TRBV3-1/TRBV3-2,-,CASSWRGASYEQYF,TGTGCCAGCAGCTGGCGGGGGGCCTCCTACGAGCAGTACTTC
-,TRBJ1-5,TRBV18,-,CASSPSGNQPQHF,TGTGCCAGCTCACCATCAGGCAATCAGCCCCAGCATTTT
-,TRBJ2-3,TRBV19,-,CASSISDSRGTDTQYF,TGTGCCAGTAGTATTAGCGACTCCAGAGGTACAGATACGCAGTATTTT
-,TRBJ1-1,TRBV7-9,-,CASSLLPTTEAFF,TGTGCCAGCAGCTTACTGCCGACTACTGAAGCTTTCTTT
-,TRBJ2-7,TRBV12-3/TRBV12-4,-,CASSTGSYEQYF,TGTGCCAGCAGTACCGGGTCGTACGAGCAGTACTTC
-,TRBJ2-2,TRBV28,-,CASSPTGTGELFF,TGTGCCAGCAGCCCCACGGGCACCGGGGAGCTGTTTTTT
TRBD1,TRBJ1-3,TRBV28,few,CASAQGGLYSGNTIYF,TGTGCCAGCGCCCAGGGGGGCCTATACTCTGGAAACACCATATATTTT
TRBD1,TRBJ1-5,TRBV6-5,once,CASSRDRGQPQHF,TGTGCCAGCAGCCGGGACAGAGGACAGCCCCAGCATTTT
-,TRBJ2-2,TRBV7-9,-,CASSPYKNTGELFF,TGTGCCAGCAGCCCGTACAAGAACACCGGGGAGCTGTTTTTT
-,TRBJ1-2,TRBV4-3,-,CASSQAQGVYGYTF,TGCGCCAGCAGCCAAGCCCAAGGGGTATATGGCTACACCTTC
-,TRBJ1-5,TRBV19,-,CASSATGNQPQHF,TGTGCCAGTAGTGCCACAGGGAATCAGCCCCAGCATTTT
-,TRBJ1-3,TRBV29-1,once,CSVDAGSGNTIYF,TGCAGCGTTGATGCGGGCTCTGGAAACACCATATATTTT
-,TRBJ1-2,TRBV29-1,-,CSVDSGTPNPIYYGYTF,TGCAGCGTTGACAGCGGAACTCCAAATCCTATATACTATGGCTACACCTTC
TRBD1,TRBJ2-7,TRBV29-1,-,CSVDFHRGLSYEQYF,TGCAGCGTTGATTTCCACAGGGGGCTCTCCTACGAGCAGTACTTC
-,TRBJ1-1,TRBV6-5,-,CASNLGAEAFF,TGTGCCAGCAACTTAGGGGCTGAAGCTTTCTTT
-,TRBJ2-5,TRBV2,-,CASGRGLSQETQYF,TGTGCCAGCGGGCGGGGTCTCAGCCAAGAGACCCAGTACTTC
TRBD1,TRBJ1-2,TRBV9,few,CASSARQGGYTF,TGTGCCAGCAGCGCTCGACAGGGCGGCTACACCTTC
TRBD1,TRBJ2-5,TRBV2,-,CASSEQQGEETQYF,TGTGCCAGCAGTGAACAACAGGGGGAAGAGACCCAGTACTTC
-,TRBJ1-1,TRBV19,-,CASSIRGRQTPSEAFF,TGTGCCAGTAGTATACGAGGTAGACAGACTCCTTCTGAAGCTTTCTTT
-,TRBJ1-2,TRBV19,-,CASSTPTGPNYGYTF,TGTGCCAGTAGTACTCCGACAGGTCCCAACTATGGCTACACCTTC
TRBD2,TRBJ2-7,TRBV29-1,-,CSVRFSSGGEQYF,TGCAGCGTTCGTTTTTCTAGCGGGGGCGAGCAGTACTTC
-,TRBJ1-2,TRBV15,-,CATSRDGGYYGYTF,TGTGCCACCAGCAGAGACGGGGGTTACTATGGCTACACCTTC
-,TRBJ1-1,TRBV3-1/TRBV3-2,-,CASSQDQGVMTFF,TGTGCCAGCAGCCAAGATCAAGGGGTGATGACTTTCTTT
-,TRBJ1-4,TRBV7-9,-,CASSLDGEKLFF,TGTGCCAGCAGCTTAGACGGGGAAAAACTGTTTTTT
TRBD1,TRBJ1-2,TRBV24-1,-,CATGDRARGYTF,TGTGCCACCGGGGACAGGGCTCGAGGCTACACCTTC
-,TRBJ1-2,TRBV10-3,-,CAISDTTGIHYGYTF,TGTGCCATCAGTGACACGACCGGGATCCACTATGGCTACACCTTC
TRBD1,TRBJ1-2,TRBV28,-,CATRDRGGAGGYGYTF,TGTGCCACACGGGACAGGGGAGGCGCCGGGGGCTATGGCTACACCTTC
-,TRBJ2-1,TRBV6-6,-,CASTLTTGNEQFF,TGTGCCAGCACCCTAACTACAGGGAATGAGCAGTTCTTC